The clone carrying this T cell receptor beta chain occurred a few times. Adults between roughly 18 and 90 years of age took part from about 24 US areas. Clinical history as reported by participants underpinned cohort assignment. V trimming: 4 bases; J trimming: 4 bases; junction bases outside the gene matches: 7. Germline V CDR1 and CDR2: SEHNR, FQNEAQ (reference sequence). CDR3 size: 15 residues. The method was immunoSEQ multiplex PCR; TCRdb's version includes in-frame clones alone and lacks a portion of them. Of around 450,000 clones in the sample, roughly 88% are singletons; the top ten hold around 0.6%. The data stem from a study of blood T cell repertoires in COVID-19. Across the whole study: From T cells, B-cell-depleted T cells, or PBMCs came the material, which was cDNA or gDNA.

This chain links TRBV7-9 with TRBJ1-5; 7 nucleotides align to TRBD1. The sample was PBMCs or T cells enriched from blood (not recorded which). The source of this sequence is a young man who had recovered from COVID-19. The CDR3 protein is CASSSSPGGNQPQHF. As DNA, the CDR3 is TGTGCCAGCAGCTCAAGTCCAGGGGGGAATCAGCCCCAGCATTTT.